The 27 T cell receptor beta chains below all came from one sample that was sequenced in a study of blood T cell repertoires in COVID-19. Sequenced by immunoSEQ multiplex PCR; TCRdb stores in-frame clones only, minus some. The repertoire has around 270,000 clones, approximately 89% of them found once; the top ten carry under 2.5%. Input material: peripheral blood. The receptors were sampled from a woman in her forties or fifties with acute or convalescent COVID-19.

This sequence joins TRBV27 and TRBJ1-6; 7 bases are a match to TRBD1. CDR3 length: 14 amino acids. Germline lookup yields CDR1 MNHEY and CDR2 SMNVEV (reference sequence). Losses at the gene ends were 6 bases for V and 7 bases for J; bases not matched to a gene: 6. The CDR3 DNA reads TGTGCCAGCAGCCCGGGACAGTCAAATTCACCCCTCCACTTT. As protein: CASSPGQSNSPLHF.

The CDR3 DNA is TGTGCCTGGACCCCTGCAGGGAACTTTGATGGCTACACCTTC. This translates into CAWTPAGNFDGYTF. This chain connects TRBV30 to TRBJ1-2; a possible D gene is TRBD1 (5 bases). The CDR3 spans 14 residues. V shed 4 bases and J shed 6 bases, with 18 bases lying between them. Per the germline V gene, CDR1 is GTSNPN and CDR2 is SVGIG (reference sequence).

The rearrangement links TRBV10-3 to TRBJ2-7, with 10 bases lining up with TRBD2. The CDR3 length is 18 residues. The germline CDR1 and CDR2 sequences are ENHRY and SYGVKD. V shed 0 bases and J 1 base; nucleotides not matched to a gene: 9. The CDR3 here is CAISESGASGSRSYEQYF. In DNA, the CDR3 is TGTGCCATCAGTGAGTCAGGGGCTAGCGGGAGTCGGTCCTACGAGCAGTACTTC.

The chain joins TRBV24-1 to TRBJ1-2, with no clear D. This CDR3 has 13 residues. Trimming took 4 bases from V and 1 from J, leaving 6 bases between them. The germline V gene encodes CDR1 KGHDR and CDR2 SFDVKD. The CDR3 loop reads CATSDRNNYGYTF. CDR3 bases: TGTGCCACCAGTGACAGGAATAACTATGGCTACACCTTC.

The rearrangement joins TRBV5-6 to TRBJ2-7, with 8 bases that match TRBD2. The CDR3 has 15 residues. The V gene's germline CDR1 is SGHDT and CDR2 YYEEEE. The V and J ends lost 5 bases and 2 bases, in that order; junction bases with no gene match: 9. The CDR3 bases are TGTGCCAGCAGTTCCTCACTAGCGGCCCCCTACGAGCAGTACTTC. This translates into CASSSSLAAPYEQYF.

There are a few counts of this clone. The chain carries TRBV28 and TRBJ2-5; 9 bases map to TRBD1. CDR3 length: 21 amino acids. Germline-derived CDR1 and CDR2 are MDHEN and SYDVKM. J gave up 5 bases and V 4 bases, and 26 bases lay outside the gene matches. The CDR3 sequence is CASSSPFNWGTGRGQGETQYF. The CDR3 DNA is TGTGCCAGCAGTTCCCCCTTCAATTGGGGGACAGGGAGGGGGCAGGGTGAGACCCAGTACTTC.

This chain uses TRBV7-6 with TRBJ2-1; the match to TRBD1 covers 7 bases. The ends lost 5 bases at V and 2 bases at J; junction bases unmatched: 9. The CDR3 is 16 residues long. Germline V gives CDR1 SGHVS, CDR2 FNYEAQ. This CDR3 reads CASSPSTGQAYNEQFF. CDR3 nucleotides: TGTGCCAGCAGCCCCTCGACAGGGCAGGCCTACAATGAGCAGTTCTTC. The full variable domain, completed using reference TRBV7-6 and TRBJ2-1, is GAGVSQSPRYKVTKRGQDVALRCDPISGHVSLYWYRQALGQGPEFLTYFNYEAQQDKSGLPNDRFSAERPEGSISTLTIQRTEQRDSAMYRCASSPSTGQAYNEQFFGPGTRLTVL.

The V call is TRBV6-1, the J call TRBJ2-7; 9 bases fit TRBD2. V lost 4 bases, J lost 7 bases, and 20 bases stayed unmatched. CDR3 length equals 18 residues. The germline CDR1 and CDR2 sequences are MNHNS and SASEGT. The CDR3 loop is CASSARPAGGLRGGEQYF. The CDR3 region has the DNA TGTGCCAGCAGTGCCCGTCCGGCGGGAGGGCTCCGAGGGGGTGAGCAGTACTTC.

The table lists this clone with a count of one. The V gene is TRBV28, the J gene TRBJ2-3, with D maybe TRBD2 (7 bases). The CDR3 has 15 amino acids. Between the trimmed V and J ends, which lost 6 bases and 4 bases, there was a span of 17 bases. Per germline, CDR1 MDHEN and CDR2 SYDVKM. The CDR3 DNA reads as TGTGCCAGCAGCCCCCGGGGGGCAGGGGCAGATACGCAGTATTTT. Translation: CASSPRGAGADTQYF. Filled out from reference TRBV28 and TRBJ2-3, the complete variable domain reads DVKVTQSSRYLVKRTGEKVFLECVQDMDHENMFWYRQDPGLGLRLIYFSYDVKMKEKGDIPEGYSVSREKKERFSLILESASTNQTSMYLCASSPRGAGADTQYFGPGTRLTVL.

In DNA form, the CDR3 reads TGCGCCAGCAGCACAACAGGACAGAGCCAAGAGACCCAGTACTTC. It yields the protein CASSTTGQSQETQYF. V is TRBV5-1 and J is TRBJ2-5; maybe TRBD1 (6 bases). The V and J ends lost 4 bases and 1 base respectively, with 14 bases between them. The CDR3 is made up of 15 amino acids. Per germline, CDR1 SGHRS and CDR2 YFSETQ.

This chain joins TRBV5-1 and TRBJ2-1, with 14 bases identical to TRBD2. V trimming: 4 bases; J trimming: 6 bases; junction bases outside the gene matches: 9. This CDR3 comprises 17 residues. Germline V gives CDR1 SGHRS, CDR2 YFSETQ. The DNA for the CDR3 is TGCGCCAGCAGCGCGGGACTAGCGGGAGTATTGGTCAATGAGCAGTTCTTC. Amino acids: CASSAGLAGVLVNEQFF.

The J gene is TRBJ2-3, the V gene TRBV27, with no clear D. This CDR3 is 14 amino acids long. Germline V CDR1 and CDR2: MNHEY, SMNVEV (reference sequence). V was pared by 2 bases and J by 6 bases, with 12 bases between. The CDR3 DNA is TGTGCCAGCAGTTTAGTTTCTATTTTGGATACGCAGTATTTT. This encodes CASSLVSILDTQYF.

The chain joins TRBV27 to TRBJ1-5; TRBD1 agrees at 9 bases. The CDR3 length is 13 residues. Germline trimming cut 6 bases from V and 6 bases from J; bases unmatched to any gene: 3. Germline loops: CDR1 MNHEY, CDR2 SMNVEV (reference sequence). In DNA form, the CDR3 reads TGTGCCAGCAGGGACAGGGGCAGTCAGCCCCAGCATTTT. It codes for CASRDRGSQPQHF.

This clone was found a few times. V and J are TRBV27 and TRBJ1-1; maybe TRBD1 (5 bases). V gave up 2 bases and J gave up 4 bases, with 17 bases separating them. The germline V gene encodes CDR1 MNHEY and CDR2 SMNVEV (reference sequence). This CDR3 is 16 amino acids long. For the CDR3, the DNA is TGTGCCAGCAGTTTAGGGAGGTGGGGCGAGGGCACTGAAGCTTTCTTT. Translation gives CASSLGRWGEGTEAFF.

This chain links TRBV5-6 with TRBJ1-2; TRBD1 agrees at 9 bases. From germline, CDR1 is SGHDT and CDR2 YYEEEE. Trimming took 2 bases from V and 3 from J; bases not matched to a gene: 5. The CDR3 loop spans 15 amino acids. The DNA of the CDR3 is TGTGCCAGCAGCTTCGGGGGACAGGGCTACTATGGCTACACCTTC. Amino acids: CASSFGGQGYYGYTF.

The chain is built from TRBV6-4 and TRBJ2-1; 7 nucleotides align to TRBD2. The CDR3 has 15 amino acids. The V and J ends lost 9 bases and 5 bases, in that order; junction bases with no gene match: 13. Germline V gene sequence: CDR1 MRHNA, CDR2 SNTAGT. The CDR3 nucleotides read TGTGCCAGTAGGCCTTCCGGGACTACCGACAATGAGCAGTTCTTC. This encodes CASRPSGTTDNEQFF.

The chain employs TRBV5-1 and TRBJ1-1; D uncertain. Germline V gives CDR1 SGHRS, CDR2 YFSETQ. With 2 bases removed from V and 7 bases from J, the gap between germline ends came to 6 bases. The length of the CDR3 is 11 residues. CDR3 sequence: CASSFFGEAFF. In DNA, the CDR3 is TGCGCCAGCAGCTTCTTCGGTGAAGCTTTCTTT.

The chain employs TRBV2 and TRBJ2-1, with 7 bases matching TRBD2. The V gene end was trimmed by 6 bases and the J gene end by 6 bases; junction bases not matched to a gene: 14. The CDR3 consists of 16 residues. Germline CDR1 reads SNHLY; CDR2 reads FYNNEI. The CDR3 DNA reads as TGTGCCAGCAGCGACGAAGGACTAGTGAGGGGCAATGAGCAGTTCTTC. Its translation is CASSDEGLVRGNEQFF. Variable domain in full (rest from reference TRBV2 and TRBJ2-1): EPEVTQTPSHQVTQMGQEVILRCVPISNHLYFYWYRQILGQKVEFLVSFYNNEISEKSEIFDDQFSVERPDGSNFTLKIRSTKLEDSAMYFCASSDEGLVRGNEQFFGPGTRLTVL.

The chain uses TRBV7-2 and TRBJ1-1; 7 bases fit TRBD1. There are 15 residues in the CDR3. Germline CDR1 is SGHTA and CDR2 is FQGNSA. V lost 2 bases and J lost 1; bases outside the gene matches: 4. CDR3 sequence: CASSLFPGGNTEAFF. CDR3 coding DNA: TGTGCCAGCAGCTTATTTCCAGGGGGGAACACTGAAGCTTTCTTT.

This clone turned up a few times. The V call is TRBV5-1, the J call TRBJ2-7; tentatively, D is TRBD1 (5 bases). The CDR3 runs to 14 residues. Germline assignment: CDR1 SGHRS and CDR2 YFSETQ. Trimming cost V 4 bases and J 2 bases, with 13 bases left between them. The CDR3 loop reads CASSGRVLPYEQYF. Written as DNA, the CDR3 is TGCGCCAGCAGCGGCAGGGTTTTACCCTACGAGCAGTACTTC.

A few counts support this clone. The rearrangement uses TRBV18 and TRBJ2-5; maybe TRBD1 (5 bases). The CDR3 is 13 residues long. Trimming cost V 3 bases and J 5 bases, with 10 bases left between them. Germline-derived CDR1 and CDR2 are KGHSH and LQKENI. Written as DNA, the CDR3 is TGTGCCAGCTCACCGTCAGGGCACGAGACCCAGTACTTC. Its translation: CASSPSGHETQYF.

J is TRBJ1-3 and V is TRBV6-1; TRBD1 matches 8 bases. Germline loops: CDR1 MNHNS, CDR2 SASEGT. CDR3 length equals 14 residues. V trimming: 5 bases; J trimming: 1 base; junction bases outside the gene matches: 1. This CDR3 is CASSTGGSGNTIYF. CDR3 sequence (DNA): TGTGCCAGCAGTACAGGGGGTTCTGGAAACACCATATATTTT.

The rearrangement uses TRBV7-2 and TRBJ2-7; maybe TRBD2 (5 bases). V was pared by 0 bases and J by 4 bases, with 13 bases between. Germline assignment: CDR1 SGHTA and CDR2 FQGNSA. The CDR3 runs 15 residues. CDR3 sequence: CASSLAPSWTYEQYF. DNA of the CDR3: TGTGCCAGCAGCTTAGCCCCCAGTTGGACTTACGAGCAGTACTTC.

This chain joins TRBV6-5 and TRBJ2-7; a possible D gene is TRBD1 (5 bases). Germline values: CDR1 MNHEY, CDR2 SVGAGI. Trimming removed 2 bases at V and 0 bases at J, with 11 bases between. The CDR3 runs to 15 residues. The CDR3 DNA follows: TGTGCCAGCAGTTACGGGGCATTCGTCTCCTACGAGCAGTACTTC. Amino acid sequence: CASSYGAFVSYEQYF.

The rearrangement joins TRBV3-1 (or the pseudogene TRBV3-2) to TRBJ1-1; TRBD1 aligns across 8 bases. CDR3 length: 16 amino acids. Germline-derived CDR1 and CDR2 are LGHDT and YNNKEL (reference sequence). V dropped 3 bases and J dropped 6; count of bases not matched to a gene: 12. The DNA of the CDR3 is TGTGCCAGCAGCCATCGCCAGGGGGCGCTTTTTGCTGAAGCTTTCTTT. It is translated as CASSHRQGALFAEAFF.

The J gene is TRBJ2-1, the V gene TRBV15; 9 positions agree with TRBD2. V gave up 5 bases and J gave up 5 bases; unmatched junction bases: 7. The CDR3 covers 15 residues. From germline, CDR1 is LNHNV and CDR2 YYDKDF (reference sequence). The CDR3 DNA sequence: TGTGCCACCAGCTCACGACTAGCGGTGAACAATGAGCAGTTCTTC. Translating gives CATSSRLAVNNEQFF.

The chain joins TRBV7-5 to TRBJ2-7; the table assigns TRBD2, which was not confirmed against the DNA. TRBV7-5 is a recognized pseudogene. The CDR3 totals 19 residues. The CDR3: CVRRRPGNGPSALSYEQYF. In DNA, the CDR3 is TGTGTCAGAAGGCGGCCCGGGAATGGGCCCAGTGCGCTCTCCTACGAGCAGTACTTC.